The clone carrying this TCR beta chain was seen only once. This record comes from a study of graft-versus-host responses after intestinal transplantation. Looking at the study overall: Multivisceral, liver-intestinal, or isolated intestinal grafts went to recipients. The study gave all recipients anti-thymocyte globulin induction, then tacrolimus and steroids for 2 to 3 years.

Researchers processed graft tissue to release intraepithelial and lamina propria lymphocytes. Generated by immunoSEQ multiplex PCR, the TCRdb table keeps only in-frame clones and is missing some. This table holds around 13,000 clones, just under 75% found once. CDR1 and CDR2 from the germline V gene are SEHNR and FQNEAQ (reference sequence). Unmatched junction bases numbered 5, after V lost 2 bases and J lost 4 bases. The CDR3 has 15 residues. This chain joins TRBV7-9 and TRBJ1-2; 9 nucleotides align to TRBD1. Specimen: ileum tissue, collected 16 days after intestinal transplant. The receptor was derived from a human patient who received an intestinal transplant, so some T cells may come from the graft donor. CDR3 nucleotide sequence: TGTGCCAGCAGCTTACAACAGGGGGCCTCCTATGGCTACACCTTC. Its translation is CASSLQQGASYGYTF.